One and the same sample provided the 28 T cell receptor beta chains below, sequenced in a study of OX40 agonist ivuxolimab in advanced cancers. Profiled with immunoSEQ multiplex PCR; TCRdb holds only in-frame clones, not every one. The table shows 75,000 to 100,000 clones, with roughly 90% occurring only once. The sequences come from CD4+ or CD8+ T cells sorted from blood, collected in a trial of the OX40 agonist ivuxolimab. These receptors were collected from an adult with an advanced solid tumor such as melanoma, head and neck, liver or kidney cancer.

CDR3: CASSLTNRWYYGYTF. CDR3 coding DNA: TGTGCCAGCAGTTTAACGAATAGGTGGTACTATGGCTACACCTTC. The V call is TRBV28, the J call TRBJ1-2; D ambiguous. V was cut by 2 bases and J by 3 bases, with 13 bases left in between. This CDR3 region has 15 residues. From germline, CDR1 is MDHEN and CDR2 SYDVKM.

The chain is built from TRBV28 and TRBJ2-5, with D unclear. Per the germline V gene, CDR1 is MDHEN and CDR2 is SYDVKM. This CDR3 has 12 amino acids. Trimming took 10 bases from V and 1 from J, leaving 10 bases between them. CDR3 residues: CATRRSQETQYF. CDR3 coding DNA: TGTGCCACCAGGCGCAGCCAAGAGACCCAGTACTTC.

CDR3 bases: TGTGCCAGCAGTAAGATGTCCCTGGGACGTGACGAGCAGTACTTC. As protein: CASSKMSLGRDEQYF. The chain is built from TRBV6-6 and TRBJ2-7; D may match TRBD1 or TRBD2 (5 bases each). From germline, CDR1 is MNHNY and CDR2 SVGAGI (reference sequence). This CDR3 is 15 amino acids long. V lost 5 bases and J lost 5, with 19 bases in between.

The chain is built from TRBV9 and TRBJ1-2, with D possibly matching TRBD1 (6 bases). From germline, CDR1 is SGDLS and CDR2 YYNGEE. This CDR3 has 13 residues. The V and J ends lost 3 bases and 8 bases respectively, with 14 bases between them. The CDR3 region has the DNA TGTGCCAGCAGCGAGGGGGGGTCCTCGGGCTACACCTTC. Translating gives CASSEGGSSGYTF.

The CDR3: CASRLQGSYNEQFF. The CDR3 coding sequence is TGTGCCAGCAGATTACAGGGTTCCTACAATGAGCAGTTCTTC. The rearrangement links TRBV6-6 to TRBJ2-1; the D gene is possibly TRBD1 (6 bases). Germline CDR1 is MNHNY and CDR2 is SVGAGI (reference sequence). The CDR3 consists of 14 residues. Between the trimmed V and J ends, which lost 6 bases and 1 base, there was a span of 10 bases.

This clone was counted once. V usage is TRBV18 and J usage is TRBJ1-2, with D perhaps TRBD1 (5 bases). Germline CDR1 is KGHSH and CDR2 is LQKENI. This CDR3 has 13 amino acids. V was pared by 5 bases and J by 5 bases, with 12 bases between. In nucleotides, the CDR3 is TGTGCCAGCTCAGGGGGACGGACTTATGGCTACACCTTC. Translated: CASSGGRTYGYTF.

The chain couples TRBV18 to TRBJ2-3; a weak D match, TRBD2 (5 bases). This CDR3 has 14 residues. The V gene lost 9 bases and the J gene lost 5 bases, with 18 bases spanning the gap. From germline, CDR1 is KGHSH and CDR2 LQKENI. DNA for the CDR3: TGTGCCAGTTCCACCAAGTCTGAGGGAGATACGCAGTATTTT. Translated: CASSTKSEGDTQYF.

J is TRBJ1-1 and V is TRBV5-4; TRBD1 agrees at 9 bases. Per the germline V gene, CDR1 is SGHNT and CDR2 is YYREEE (reference sequence). The V gene end was trimmed by 4 bases and the J gene end by 1 base; junction bases not matched to a gene: 5. The CDR3 is 15 residues long. CDR3 DNA: TGTGCCAGCAGCCCGGTACAGGGGGCGAACACTGAAGCTTTCTTT. The encoded protein is CASSPVQGANTEAFF. Using reference TRBV5-4 and TRBJ1-1 for the parts outside the CDR3, the full variable domain is ETGVTQSPTHLIKTRGQQVTLRCSSQSGHNTVSWYQQALGQGPQFIFQYYREEENGRGNFPPRFSGLQFPNYSSELNVNALELDDSALYLCASSPVQGANTEAFFGQGTRLTVV.

This chain links TRBV4-1 with TRBJ2-2, with 11 bases identical to TRBD2. Unmatched junction bases numbered 2, after V lost 4 bases and J lost 1 base. Germline V gene lookup returns CDR1 MGHRA and CDR2 YSYEKL. This CDR3 has 16 residues. The CDR3 DNA reads TGCGCCAGCAGCCTCGGACTAGCGGGGAACACCGGGGAGCTGTTTTTT. Its translation is CASSLGLAGNTGELFF.

The V call is TRBV5-5, the J call TRBJ2-7; D gene uncertain. This CDR3 is 13 amino acids long. The germline gives CDR1 SGHKS, CDR2 YYEKEE (reference sequence). V was clipped by 4 bases and J by 1 base, with 9 bases between them. CDR3 sequence: CASSATDSYEQYF. CDR3 coding DNA: TGTGCCAGCAGCGCAACAGATTCCTACGAGCAGTACTTC.

The chain links TRBV28 to TRBJ1-1; D gene ambiguous. Germline CDR1 and CDR2: MDHEN and SYDVKM. This CDR3 spans 15 amino acids. The V end lost 1 base, the J end lost 0 bases, and 9 bases lay between the germline ends. The CDR3 here is CASSLSGFMNTEAFF. The CDR3 DNA reads TGTGCCAGCAGTTTATCGGGGTTCATGAACACTGAAGCTTTCTTT.

This rearrangement joins TRBV5-1 to TRBJ2-3; D remains unclear. The germline gives CDR1 SGHRS, CDR2 YFSETQ. V was cut by 5 bases and J by 4 bases, with 14 bases left in between. This CDR3 is 14 amino acids long. This CDR3 is CASRTSFVPDTQYF. For the CDR3, the DNA is TGCGCCAGCAGAACTTCCTTCGTTCCAGATACGCAGTATTTT.

The gene calls are TRBV9 and TRBJ2-7; D tentatively reads TRBD1 or TRBD2 (5 bases each). V was cut by 4 bases and J by 1 base, with 15 bases left in between. The CDR3 runs 15 residues. The V gene's germline CDR1 is SGDLS and CDR2 YYNGEE. CDR3 residues: CASSQQWDLSYEQYF. In nucleotides, the CDR3 is TGTGCCAGCAGCCAACAGTGGGACCTATCCTACGAGCAGTACTTC. Looking up the rest from reference TRBV9 and TRBJ2-7 gives the full variable domain: DSGVTQTPKHLITATGQRVTLRCSPRSGDLSVYWYQQSLDQGLQFLIQYYNGEERAKGNILERFSAQQFPDLHSELNLSSLELGDSALYFCASSQQWDLSYEQYFGPGTRLTVT.

The chain couples TRBV7-9 to TRBJ1-2; a possible D gene is TRBD1 (5 bases). Trimming cost V 5 bases and J 5 bases, with 18 bases left between them. CDR3 length equals 15 residues. Germline V gene sequence: CDR1 SEHNR, CDR2 FQNEAQ (reference sequence). CDR3 in DNA: TGTGCCAGCAGCGCGTTGCAGGGTATACTGTATGGCTACACCTTC. Encoded protein: CASSALQGILYGYTF.

J is TRBJ2-1 and V is TRBV4-1; 8 bases line up with TRBD2. Germline V CDR1 and CDR2: MGHRA, YSYEKL. After removal of 1 base from V and 10 bases from J, the junction contained 18 bases not matched to a gene. The CDR3 is made up of 18 amino acids. The CDR3 sequence: CASSQAHLTSGSYREQFF. The CDR3, as DNA: TGCGCCAGCAGCCAAGCCCACCTCACTAGCGGTTCGTATAGGGAGCAGTTCTTC.

The DNA for the CDR3 is TGTGCCAGCAGCTTAGATCAGGGAGCGGCAGATACGCAGTATTTT. Residues: CASSLDQGAADTQYF. The chain uses TRBV11-3 and TRBJ2-3, with D perhaps being TRBD1 or TRBD2 (5 bases each). The CDR3 consists of 15 residues. The ends were cut back, 0 bases at V and 4 bases at J, with 11 bases in the middle. CDR1 and CDR2 (germline): SGHNT, YENEEA.

The V and J genes are TRBV11-2 and TRBJ2-2; D gene unclear. The ends were cut back, 5 bases at V and 6 bases at J, with 19 bases in the middle. The CDR3 runs 16 residues. Germline assignment: CDR1 SGHAT and CDR2 FQNNGV. The CDR3 coding sequence is TGTGCCAGCAGCCAATTTAACGGCCCCGTATCCGGGGAGCTGTTTTTT. As protein: CASSQFNGPVSGELFF.

This rearrangement joins TRBV11-3 to TRBJ1-6, with a tentative D call TRBD1 (5 bases). V lost 5 bases, J lost 8 bases, and 10 bases lay in between. This CDR3 is built from 13 residues. Germline V CDR1 and CDR2: SGHNT, YENEEA. CDR3 sequence: CASSPGGDSPLHF. For the CDR3, the DNA is TGTGCCAGCAGCCCCGGGGGGGATTCACCCCTCCACTTT. The variable domain in full, with the rest retrieved from reference TRBV11-3 and TRBJ1-6, is EAGVVQSPRYKIIEKKQPVAFWCNPISGHNTLYWYLQNLGQGPELLIRYENEEAVDDSQLPKDRFSAERLKGVDSTLKIQPAELGDSAVYLCASSPGGDSPLHFGNGTRLTVT.

The V and J genes are TRBV7-2 and TRBJ2-2; 8 bases are a match to TRBD1. The CDR3 runs to 18 residues. In germline, CDR1 is SGHTA, CDR2 FQGNSA. Trimming at V came to 8 bases and at J to 5 bases, leaving 19 bases not matched to a gene. In DNA form, the CDR3 reads TGTGCCAGCCGCCTGCCCCCCTACCGGGACAGGAGGACCGGGGAGCTGTTTTTT. As protein: CASRLPPYRDRRTGELFF. The full variable domain, completed using reference TRBV7-2 and TRBJ2-2, is GAGVSQSPSNKVTEKGKDVELRCDPISGHTALYWYRQSLGQGLEFLIYFQGNSAPDKSGLPSDRFSAERTGGSVSTLTIQRTQQEDSAVYLCASRLPPYRDRRTGELFFGEGSRLTVL.

The chain links TRBV28 to TRBJ1-5; D might be TRBD1 (6 bases). Trimming took 4 bases from V and 0 from J, leaving 19 bases between them. The CDR3 is 18 residues long. CDR1 and CDR2 from the germline V gene are MDHEN and SYDVKM. The CDR3 loop reads CASSWPGRGVYSNQPQHF. The DNA of the CDR3 is TGTGCCAGCAGTTGGCCAGGGAGGGGGGTTTATAGCAATCAGCCCCAGCATTTT.

The chain uses TRBV9 and TRBJ1-3; a weak D match, TRBD1 (5 bases). Germline assignment: CDR1 SGDLS and CDR2 YYNGEE. The CDR3 totals 15 residues. The V end lost 0 bases, the J end lost 0 bases, and 7 bases lay between the germline ends. DNA of the CDR3: TGTGCCAGCAGCGTAGGACAGCTCTCTGGAAACACCATATATTTT. It encodes CASSVGQLSGNTIYF. The entire variable domain, with the rest obtained from reference TRBV9 and TRBJ1-3, is as follows: DSGVTQTPKHLITATGQRVTLRCSPRSGDLSVYWYQQSLDQGLQFLIQYYNGEERAKGNILERFSAQQFPDLHSELNLSSLELGDSALYFCASSVGQLSGNTIYFGEGSWLTVV.

With respect to this clone: In the same sample, other DNA sequences code for this CDR3. The chain joins TRBV18 to TRBJ2-7, with TRBD2 identical over 9 bases. The CDR3 contains 14 residues. Germline values: CDR1 KGHSH, CDR2 LQKENI. Trimming at V came to 3 bases and at J to 1 base, leaving 1 base not matched to a gene. In DNA form, the CDR3 reads TGTGCCAGCTCACCGACTAGCGGATCCTACGAGCAGTACTTC. This gives the protein CASSPTSGSYEQYF.

This rearrangement joins TRBV5-1 to TRBJ2-3; TRBD2 aligns across 10 bases. The germline CDR1 and CDR2 sequences are SGHRS and YFSETQ. The CDR3 contains 16 residues. V was clipped by 0 bases and J by 2 bases; unmatched bases: 3. This CDR3 reads CASSLAGLAVTDTQYF. Here the CDR3 DNA reads TGCGCCAGCAGCTTGGCAGGACTAGCGGTCACAGATACGCAGTATTTT.

The chain carries TRBV11-2 and TRBJ2-3, with 10 bases lining up with TRBD2. The CDR3 spans 16 residues. Trimming removed 1 base from V and 3 bases from J; junction bases left unmatched: 4. Germline CDR1 reads SGHAT; CDR2 reads FQNNGV. The CDR3 DNA follows: TGTGCCAGCAGCTTAGCGCCTAGCGGGAGAACAGATACGCAGTATTTT. It codes for CASSLAPSGRTDTQYF.

For this clone: Additional DNA sequences in this sample encode the identical CDR3. The chain couples TRBV5-1 to TRBJ2-5; 8 nucleotides align to TRBD1. Trimming removed 4 bases from V and 4 bases from J; junction bases left unmatched: 3. Germline lookup yields CDR1 SGHRS and CDR2 YFSETQ. This CDR3 contains 13 residues. CDR3 bases: TGCGCCAGCAGCCCAGGGGGCCCAGAGACCCAGTACTTC. Its protein product is CASSPGGPETQYF.

The chain links TRBV7-2 to TRBJ2-3; D possibly corresponds to TRBD2 (6 bases). V lost 2 bases, J lost 5 bases, and 14 bases lay in between. Looked up from germline, CDR1 is SGHTA and CDR2 is FQGNSA. The CDR3 contains 15 residues. The CDR3 DNA sequence: TGTGCCAGCAGCTTAAACGGGATGCGGGGAGATACGCAGTATTTT. It is translated as CASSLNGMRGDTQYF.

The chain recombines TRBV7-9 with TRBJ1-6; D unresolved. V was shortened by 2 bases and J by 5 bases, with 7 bases between the two germline ends. The CDR3 consists of 14 residues. CDR1 and CDR2 (germline): SEHNR, FQNEAQ (reference sequence). The CDR3 DNA reads as TGTGCCAGCAGCTTAAGTACCGATAATTCACCCCTCCACTTT. Its protein is CASSLSTDNSPLHF.

This clone was counted once. The chain employs TRBV29-1 and TRBJ1-1; D not resolved. The ends were cut back, 0 bases at V and 10 bases at J, with 6 bases in the middle. CDR1 and CDR2 (germline): SQVTM, ANQGSEA. This CDR3 contains 10 residues. This chain's CDR3 is CSVEEGVAFF. The CDR3, as DNA: TGCAGCGTTGAAGAGGGAGTAGCTTTCTTT. Combining the CDR3 with reference TRBV29-1 and TRBJ1-1 gives the whole variable domain SAVISQKPSRDICQRGTSLTIQCQVDSQVTMMFWYRQQPGQSLTLIATANQGSEATYESGFVIDKFPISRPNLTFSTLTVSNMSPEDSSIYLCSVEEGVAFFGQGTRLTVV.